The 14 T cell receptor beta chains given below trace back to one sample, sequenced in a study of early stage breast cancer tumors. The assay was immunoSEQ multiplex PCR, and TCRdb's table has in-frame clones only and misses some. The table lists some 48,000 clones, about 83% of them singletons. Material: blood. The receptors shown here come from a person aged 45 to 59 with breast cancer.

The V and J genes are TRBV7-2 and TRBJ2-5, with TRBD2 matching 12 bases. The V gene's germline CDR1 is SGHTA and CDR2 FQGNSA. The CDR3 spans 18 residues. The V gene end was trimmed by 5 bases and the J gene end by 2 bases; junction bases not matched to a gene: 12. The CDR3 sequence is CASSHRASGGAGQETQYF. The CDR3 coding sequence is TGTGCCAGCAGCCATCGAGCTAGCGGGGGGGCTGGGCAAGAGACCCAGTACTTC.

This clone came up once. The chain combines TRBV29-1 with TRBJ2-2; no clear D gene. Germline assignment: CDR1 SQVTM and CDR2 ANQGSEA. Trimming pared 4 bases from V and 1 base from J, leaving 10 bases between. The length of the CDR3 is 14 residues. The CDR3 DNA reads as TGCAGCGTTGTTGAACAATTGAACACCGGGGAGCTGTTTTTT. Translated: CSVVEQLNTGELFF.

The J gene is TRBJ2-5, the V gene TRBV10-1; D remains ambiguous. CDR1 and CDR2 from the germline V gene are WNHNN and SYGVQD (reference sequence). V lost 3 bases to trimming and J lost 7 bases, with 12 bases between them. This CDR3 spans 13 amino acids. CDR3 sequence reads: CASSDKTPGTQYF. CDR3 nucleotides: TGCGCCAGCAGTGACAAAACCCCGGGGACCCAGTACTTC.

The J gene is TRBJ2-1, the V gene TRBV2; 11 positions match TRBD2. J gave up 6 bases and V 6 bases, and 7 bases lay outside the gene matches. The CDR3 is 15 residues long. Germline CDR1 SNHLY, CDR2 FYNNEI. CDR3 in DNA: TGTGCCAGCAGCGAGACTAGCGGGAACTTCAATGAGCAGTTCTTC. Residues: CASSETSGNFNEQFF.

This chain uses TRBV15 with TRBJ1-3; D not certain. Germline lookup yields CDR1 LNHNV and CDR2 YYDKDF (reference sequence). The CDR3 is made up of 16 amino acids. V gave up 2 bases and J gave up 2 bases, with 13 bases separating them. CDR3 in DNA: TGTGCCACCAGCAGACCTCGGAGCGAGACTGGAAACACCATATATTTT. Translation: CATSRPRSETGNTIYF.

J is TRBJ2-1 and V is TRBV7-8; 8 bases map to TRBD2. V lost 1 base, J lost 2 bases, and 4 bases stayed unmatched. Germline V gene data show CDR1 as SGHVS and CDR2 as FQNEAQ. The CDR3 is 16 residues long. CDR3 in amino acids: CASSLGAGGPYNEQFF. The CDR3 nucleotides read TGTGCCAGCAGCTTAGGGGCGGGGGGACCCTACAATGAGCAGTTCTTC.

This sequence joins TRBV2 and TRBJ1-2, with a tentative D call TRBD1 (5 bases). Deletions cut 4 bases from V and 2 bases from J, with 14 bases between. The germline CDR1 and CDR2 sequences are SNHLY and FYNNEI. This CDR3 has 15 amino acids. CDR3 nucleotide sequence: TGTGCCAGCAGTGTCCCCCAGGGCGGAAACTATGGCTACACCTTC. Translating gives CASSVPQGGNYGYTF. The full variable domain, in which reference TRBV2 and TRBJ1-2 provide the parts outside the CDR3, is EPEVTQTPSHQVTQMGQEVILRCVPISNHLYFYWYRQILGQKVEFLVSFYNNEISEKSEIFDDQFSVERPDGSNFTLKIRSTKLEDSAMYFCASSVPQGGNYGYTFGSGTRLTVV.

This clone has only one observation. The chain has TRBV4-3 and TRBJ1-5; D is undetermined. Germline V gene lookup returns CDR1 LGHNA and CDR2 YSLEER. The CDR3 is made up of 15 amino acids. Trimming removed 0 bases at V and 0 bases at J, with 6 bases between. The CDR3: CASSQEDGSNQPQHF. The DNA for the CDR3 is TGCGCCAGCAGCCAAGAAGACGGTAGCAATCAGCCCCAGCATTTT.

The chain joins TRBV6-1 to TRBJ2-5, with 8 bases aligning to TRBD1. The V segment lost 4 bases and the J segment 1 base; nucleotides outside the gene matches: 2. CDR3 length: 14 residues. Germline CDR1 MNHNS, CDR2 SASEGT. The CDR3 protein is CASSAQGGQETQYF. The CDR3 DNA reads TGTGCCAGCAGTGCACAGGGGGGCCAAGAGACCCAGTACTTC.

Here the CDR3 reads CASSESRGEVETQYF. The CDR3 DNA sequence: TGCGCCAGCAGTGAGTCCCGAGGGGAGGTAGAGACCCAGTACTTC. The chain joins TRBV10-1 to TRBJ2-5; possible D gene TRBD2, 6 bases. V lost 0 bases, J lost 4 bases, and 12 bases lay in between. The CDR3 consists of 15 residues. The germline V gene encodes CDR1 WNHNN and CDR2 SYGVQD (reference sequence).

This clone appeared once. The chain joins TRBV11-2 to TRBJ2-5, with D unresolved. CDR3 length: 14 amino acids. Germline CDR1 SGHAT, CDR2 FQNNGV. Trimming cost V 5 bases and J 0 bases, with 10 bases left between them. CDR3 sequence: CASSTFRDQETQYF. As DNA, the CDR3 is TGTGCCAGCAGCACGTTCCGAGACCAAGAGACCCAGTACTTC.

V and J are TRBV7-9 and TRBJ1-1; the D gene is possibly TRBD1 (5 bases). Germline V CDR1 and CDR2: SEHNR, FQNEAQ (reference sequence). With 3 bases removed from V and 0 bases from J, the gap between germline ends came to 11 bases. This CDR3 has 15 residues. The CDR3 coding sequence is TGTGCCAGCAGCTTCGGGGGGGGGATGAACACTGAAGCTTTCTTT. This encodes CASSFGGGMNTEAFF.

The chain uses TRBV9 and TRBJ2-3; D is tentatively TRBD1 or TRBD2 (5 bases each). V lost 0 bases, J lost 0 bases, and 8 bases lay in between. This CDR3 has 15 amino acids. In germline, CDR1 is SGDLS, CDR2 YYNGEE. The CDR3 is CASSVEGTSTDTQYF. The CDR3 DNA is TGTGCCAGCAGCGTAGAGGGGACCAGCACAGATACGCAGTATTTT.

The chain combines TRBV9 with TRBJ1-2; D may be TRBD1 (5 bases). V lost 0 bases and J lost 4, with 10 bases in between. Germline CDR1 is SGDLS and CDR2 is YYNGEE. The CDR3 has 14 residues. CDR3 region: CASSVGRTPYGYTF. The DNA of the CDR3 is TGTGCCAGCAGCGTAGGAAGGACACCCTATGGCTACACCTTC.